The 21 T cell receptor beta chains reported below all come from one sample, sequenced in a study of blood T cell repertoires in COVID-19. TCRdb keeps only in-frame clones here, not all; method: immunoSEQ multiplex PCR. The sample has 65,000 to 90,000 clones, 80% to 90% seen once. Sequencing input: peripheral blood. The receptors derive from a man aged 80 or over with acute or convalescent COVID-19.

This clone was detected only once. The DNA of the CDR3 is TGTGCCAGCAGCATAGGGACTAGCGGTTACAATGAGCAGTTCTTC. Translating gives CASSIGTSGYNEQFF. The chain recombines TRBV27 with TRBJ2-1; 11 bases are shared with TRBD2. The junction had 5 bases not matched to a gene; V was cut back by 6 bases and J by 4 bases. There are 15 residues in the CDR3. Germline CDR1 reads MNHEY; CDR2 reads SMNVEV (reference sequence).

The chain carries TRBV19 and TRBJ1-1, with D perhaps matching TRBD1 (6 bases). This CDR3 contains 14 residues. CDR1 and CDR2 from the germline V gene are LNHDA and SQIVND (reference sequence). With 0 bases removed from V and 4 bases from J, the gap between germline ends came to 9 bases. The CDR3 loop reads CASSIDRGSTEAFF. Here the CDR3 DNA reads TGTGCCAGTAGTATAGACAGGGGTTCCACTGAAGCTTTCTTT. The whole variable domain, remainder taken from reference TRBV19 and TRBJ1-1, is DGGITQSPKYLFRKEGQNVTLSCEQNLNHDAMYWYRQDPGQGLRLIYYSQIVNDFQKGDIAEGYSVSREKKESFPLTVTSAQKNPTAFYLCASSIDRGSTEAFFGQGTRLTVV.

The chain couples TRBV19 to TRBJ2-5; the D is unclear. This CDR3 spans 14 amino acids. Germline V gene sequence: CDR1 LNHDA, CDR2 SQIVND (reference sequence). Trimming took off 6 bases at V and 2 bases at J, with 13 bases between the two ends. CDR3 nucleotides: TGTGCCAGTAGGCCCGCCGGTAATCAAGAGACCCAGTACTTC. This translates into CASRPAGNQETQYF.

In this sample, this clone turned up a few times. The chain combines TRBV7-2 with TRBJ2-1, with a possible D match to TRBD2 (6 bases). The CDR3 has 14 amino acids. Deletions cut 6 bases from V and 4 bases from J, with 13 bases between. Per germline, CDR1 SGHTA and CDR2 FQGNSA. The CDR3 spells CASSPRDFYNEQFF. CDR3 DNA: TGTGCCAGCAGTCCCCGGGACTTTTACAATGAGCAGTTCTTC.

The gene calls are TRBV6-5 and TRBJ2-7; 7 bases align to TRBD1. Germline values: CDR1 MNHEY, CDR2 SVGAGI. V lost 9 bases to trimming and J lost 5 bases; unmatched junction nucleotides: 4. This CDR3 contains 11 residues. CDR3 in amino acids: CASTGVHEQYF. CDR3 sequence (DNA): TGTGCCAGTACAGGGGTCCACGAGCAGTACTTC.

V and J are TRBV5-1 and TRBJ1-1; D may be TRBD1 (5 bases). CDR1 is SGHRS and CDR2 is YFSETQ in the germline V gene. This CDR3 has 15 amino acids. V lost 0 bases, J lost 1 base, and 10 bases lay in between. CDR3 protein: CASSLGGRANTEAFF. Written as DNA, the CDR3 is TGCGCCAGCAGCTTGGGAGGCAGGGCGAACACTGAAGCTTTCTTT.

The chain couples TRBV7-9 to TRBJ1-2; a weak D match, TRBD1 (5 bases). The CDR3 consists of 14 residues. V lost 5 bases, J lost 6 bases, and 16 bases lay in between. CDR1 is SEHNR, CDR2 FQNEAQ, per germline (reference sequence). The CDR3 spells CASSRTDLGDGYTF. CDR3 bases: TGTGCCAGCAGCCGGACGGACCTAGGGGATGGCTACACCTTC.

In its sample, this clone was seen once. DNA of the CDR3: TGTGCCAGCAGCTCGGGTAATGGCTACACCTTC. It translates to CASSSGNGYTF. This chain uses TRBV5-4 with TRBJ1-2; D unresolved. The V end lost 3 bases, the J end lost 6 bases, and 6 bases lay between the germline ends. The CDR3 sequence is 11 residues long. Germline values: CDR1 SGHNT, CDR2 YYREEE (reference sequence).

V usage is TRBV21-1 and J usage is TRBJ1-5. TRBV21-1 has pseudogene status. The CDR3 runs 13 residues. CDR3 nucleotide sequence: TGTGCCCAAGGACGCCCGGGAAATCAGCCCCAGCATTTT. Protein product: CAQGRPGNQPQHF.

The gene calls are TRBV6-5 and TRBJ1-1; no clear D gene. V was trimmed by 7 bases and J by 5 bases, leaving 11 bases between them. The CDR3 length is 12 residues. The germline V gene has CDR1 MNHEY and CDR2 SVGAGI. The CDR3 DNA sequence: TGTGCCAGCACCCGGAGTGGGACTGAAGCTTTCTTT. Amino acid sequence: CASTRSGTEAFF.

The chain uses TRBV9 and TRBJ2-7; D may be TRBD1 (5 bases). CDR1 and CDR2 from the germline V gene are SGDLS and YYNGEE. The V gene lost 0 bases and the J gene lost 4 bases, with 11 bases spanning the gap. This CDR3 contains 14 residues. Here the CDR3 reads CASSVERQGYEQYF. In nucleotides, the CDR3 is TGTGCCAGCAGCGTAGAGCGTCAGGGATACGAGCAGTACTTC.

The chain uses TRBV2 and TRBJ2-5; 9 bases align to TRBD2. Germline values: CDR1 SNHLY, CDR2 FYNNEI. The CDR3 is 15 residues long. Trimming at V came to 3 bases and at J to 0 bases, leaving 2 bases not matched to a gene. The DNA of the CDR3 is TGTGCCAGCAGTGAGCCTAGCGGGAACCAAGAGACCCAGTACTTC. Translating it yields CASSEPSGNQETQYF.

V and J are TRBV19 and TRBJ1-3; 8 nucleotides match TRBD1. Germline CDR1 LNHDA, CDR2 SQIVND (reference sequence). After removal of 5 bases from V and 0 bases from J, the junction contained 6 bases not matched to a gene. This CDR3 comprises 16 residues. The CDR3 nucleotides are TGTGCCAGTAGTCCGGGGACAGGCATCTCTGGAAACACCATATATTTT. Translating it yields CASSPGTGISGNTIYF.

This chain joins TRBV6-5 and TRBJ1-2, with a weak D call TRBD1 (5 bases). CDR3 length: 13 amino acids. Germline V lookup: CDR1 MNHEY, CDR2 SVGAGI. V lost 2 bases and J lost 3, with 7 bases in between. CDR3 nucleotide sequence: TGTGCCAGCAGTTACGACAGCTACTATGGCTACACCTTC. It encodes CASSYDSYYGYTF.

V is TRBV6-5 and J is TRBJ2-3, with a tentative D call TRBD2 (5 bases). The CDR3 consists of 13 residues. Germline V gene lookup returns CDR1 MNHEY and CDR2 SVGAGI. Trimming stripped 6 bases from V and 5 bases from J, with 12 bases between. The CDR3 nucleotides are TGTGCCAGCAGCTCCGGACTTTTAGATACGCAGTATTTT. It codes for CASSSGLLDTQYF.

DNA for the CDR3: TGTGCCTGGAGTGTCGGGGGGGACGCTGGCTACACCTTC. Its protein is CAWSVGGDAGYTF. V is TRBV30 and J is TRBJ1-2, with D possibly matching TRBD1 (5 bases). The V and J ends lost 0 bases and 7 bases respectively, with 12 bases between them. Germline V gives CDR1 GTSNPN, CDR2 SVGIG (reference sequence). This CDR3 region has 13 residues.

The chain joins TRBV2 to TRBJ1-5; D might be TRBD1 (5 bases). Germline V lookup: CDR1 SNHLY, CDR2 FYNNEI. V lost 5 bases to trimming and J lost 11 bases, with 16 bases between them. This CDR3 has 13 amino acids. The CDR3 DNA reads TGTGCCAGCAGTCCCCGGGCCCTACAGGCCCAGCATTTT. Translated, it gives CASSPRALQAQHF.

V usage is TRBV5-1 and J usage is TRBJ1-2; maybe TRBD1 (5 bases). This CDR3 contains 14 residues. Germline CDR1 and CDR2: SGHRS and YFSETQ. V was shortened by 5 bases and J by 2 bases, with 13 bases between the two germline ends. The CDR3 loop reads CASSPTRGNYGYTF. CDR3 sequence (DNA): TGCGCCAGCAGTCCCACCCGGGGGAACTATGGCTACACCTTC.

The chain links TRBV10-3 to TRBJ1-3, with D perhaps TRBD1 (5 bases). There are 14 residues in the CDR3. V was pared by 2 bases and J by 4 bases, with 9 bases between. Germline lookup yields CDR1 ENHRY and CDR2 SYGVKD. The CDR3 region is CAISEPNRGNTIYF. The CDR3 DNA reads TGTGCCATCAGTGAGCCGAACAGGGGAAACACCATATATTTT.

The chain couples TRBV5-4 to TRBJ1-2; 8 bases are shared with TRBD1. The CDR3 is made up of 13 amino acids. Germline values: CDR1 SGHNT, CDR2 YYREEE (reference sequence). V was clipped by 4 bases and J by 8 bases; unmatched bases: 7. Here the CDR3 DNA reads TGTGCCAGCAGCCTGGGACAGGATTACGGCTACACCTTC. It codes for CASSLGQDYGYTF.

The chain couples TRBV7-8 to TRBJ2-1, with D perhaps TRBD1 (6 bases). The CDR3 extends over 13 amino acids. From germline, CDR1 is SGHVS and CDR2 FQNEAQ. V shed 4 bases and J shed 4 bases, with 8 bases lying between them. The CDR3 region has the DNA TGTGCCAGCAGCTCTGGACAGTACAATGAGCAGTTCTTC. This codes for CASSSGQYNEQFF. Full variable domain (missing parts from reference TRBV7-8 and TRBJ2-1): GAGVSQSPRYKVAKRGQDVALRCDPISGHVSLFWYQQALGQGPEFLTYFQNEAQLDKSGLPSDRFFAERPEGSVSTLKIQRTQQEDSAVYLCASSSGQYNEQFFGPGTRLTVL.